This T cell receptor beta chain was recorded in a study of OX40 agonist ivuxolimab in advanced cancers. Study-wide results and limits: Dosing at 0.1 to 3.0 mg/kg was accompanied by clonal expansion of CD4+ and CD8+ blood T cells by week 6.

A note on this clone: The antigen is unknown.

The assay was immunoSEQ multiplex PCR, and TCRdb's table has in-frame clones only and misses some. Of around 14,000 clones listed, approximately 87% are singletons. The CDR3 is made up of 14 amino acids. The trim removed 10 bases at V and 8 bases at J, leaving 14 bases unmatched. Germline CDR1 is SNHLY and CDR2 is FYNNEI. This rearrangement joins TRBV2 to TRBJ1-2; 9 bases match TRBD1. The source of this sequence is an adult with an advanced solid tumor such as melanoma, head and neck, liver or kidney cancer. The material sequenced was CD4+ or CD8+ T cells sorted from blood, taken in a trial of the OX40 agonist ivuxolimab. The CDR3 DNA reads TGTGCCACCAACCGGGACAGGGTCCCCACGGGCTACACCTTC. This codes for CATNRDRVPTGYTF.